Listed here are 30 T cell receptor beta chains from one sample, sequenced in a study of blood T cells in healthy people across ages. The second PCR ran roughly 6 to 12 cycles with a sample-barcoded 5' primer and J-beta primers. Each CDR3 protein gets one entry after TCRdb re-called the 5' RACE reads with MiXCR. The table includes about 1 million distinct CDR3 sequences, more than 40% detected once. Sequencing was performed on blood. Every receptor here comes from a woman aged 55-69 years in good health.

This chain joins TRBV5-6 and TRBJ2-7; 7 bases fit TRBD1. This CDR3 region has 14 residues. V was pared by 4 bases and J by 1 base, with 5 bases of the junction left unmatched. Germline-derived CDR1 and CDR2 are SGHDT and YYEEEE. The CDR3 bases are TGTGCCAGCAGCCCCTGGACAGGTTCCTACGAGCAGTACTTC. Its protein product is CASSPWTGSYEQYF.

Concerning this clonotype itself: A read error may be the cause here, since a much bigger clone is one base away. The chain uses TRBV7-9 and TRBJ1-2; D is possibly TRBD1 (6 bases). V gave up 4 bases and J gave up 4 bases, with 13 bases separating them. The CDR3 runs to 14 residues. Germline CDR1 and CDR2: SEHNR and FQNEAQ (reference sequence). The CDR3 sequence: CASSSGTTSYGYTF. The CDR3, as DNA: TGTGCCAGCAGCTCAGGGACAACTAGCTATGGCTACACCTTC.

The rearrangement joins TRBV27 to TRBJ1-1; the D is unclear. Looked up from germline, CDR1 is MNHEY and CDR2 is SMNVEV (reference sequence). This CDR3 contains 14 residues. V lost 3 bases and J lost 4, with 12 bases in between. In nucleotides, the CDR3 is TGTGCCAGCAGTTTGTTCAGTCGGACCACTGAAGCTTTCTTT. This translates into CASSLFSRTTEAFF.

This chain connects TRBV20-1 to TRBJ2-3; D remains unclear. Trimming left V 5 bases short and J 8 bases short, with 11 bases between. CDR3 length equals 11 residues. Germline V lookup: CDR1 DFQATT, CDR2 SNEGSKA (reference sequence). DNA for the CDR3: TGCAGTGCTCATACCCCAGCTACGCAGTATTTT. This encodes CSAHTPATQYF.

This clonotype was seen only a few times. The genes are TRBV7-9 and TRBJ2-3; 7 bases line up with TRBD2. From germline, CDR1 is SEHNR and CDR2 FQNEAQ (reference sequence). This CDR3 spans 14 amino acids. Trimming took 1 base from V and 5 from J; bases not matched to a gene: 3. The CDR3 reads CASSLVSGKDTQYF. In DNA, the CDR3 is TGTGCCAGCAGCTTAGTGAGCGGGAAAGATACGCAGTATTTT.

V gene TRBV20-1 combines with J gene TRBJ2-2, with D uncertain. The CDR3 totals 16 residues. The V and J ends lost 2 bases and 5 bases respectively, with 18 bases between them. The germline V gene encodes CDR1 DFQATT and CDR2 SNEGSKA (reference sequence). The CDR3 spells CSARIFGGSLTGELFF. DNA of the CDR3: TGCAGTGCTAGAATATTCGGCGGATCATTAACCGGGGAGCTGTTTTTT.

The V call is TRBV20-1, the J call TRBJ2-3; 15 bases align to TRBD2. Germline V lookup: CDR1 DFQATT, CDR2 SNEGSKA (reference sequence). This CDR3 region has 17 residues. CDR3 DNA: TGCAGCCCGTGTGACCGGACTAGCGGGAGGGTGGGAGATACGCAGTATTTT. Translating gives CSPCDRTSGRVGDTQYF.

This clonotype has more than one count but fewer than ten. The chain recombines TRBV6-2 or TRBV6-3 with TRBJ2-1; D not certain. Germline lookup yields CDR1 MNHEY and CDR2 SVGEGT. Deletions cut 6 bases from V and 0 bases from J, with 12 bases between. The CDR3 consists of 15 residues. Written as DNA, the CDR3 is TGTGCCAGCAGAGAGGACGCTAGCTCCTACAATGAGCAGTTCTTC. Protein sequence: CASREDASSYNEQFF.

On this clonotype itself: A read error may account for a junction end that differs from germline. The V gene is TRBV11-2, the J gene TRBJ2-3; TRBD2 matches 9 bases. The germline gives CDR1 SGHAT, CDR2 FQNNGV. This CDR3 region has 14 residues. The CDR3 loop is CASKGGRGTETQYF. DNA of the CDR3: TGTGCCAGCAAGGGCGGGAGGGGCACAGAGACGCAGTATTTT.

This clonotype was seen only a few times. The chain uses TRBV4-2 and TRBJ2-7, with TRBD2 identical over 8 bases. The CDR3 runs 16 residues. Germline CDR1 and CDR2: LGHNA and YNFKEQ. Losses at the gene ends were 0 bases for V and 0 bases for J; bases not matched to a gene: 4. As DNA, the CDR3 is TGTGCCAGCAGCCAAGAGGCCGGGACTAGCTCCTACGAGCAGTACTTC. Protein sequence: CASSQEAGTSSYEQYF.

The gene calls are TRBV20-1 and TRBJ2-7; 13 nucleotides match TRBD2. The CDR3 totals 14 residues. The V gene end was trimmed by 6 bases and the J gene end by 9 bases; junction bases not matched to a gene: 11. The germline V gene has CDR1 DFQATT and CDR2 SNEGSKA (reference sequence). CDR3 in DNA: TGCAGTGCCAGGACTAGCGGGAGACAGATGGGGCAGTACTTC. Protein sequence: CSARTSGRQMGQYF.

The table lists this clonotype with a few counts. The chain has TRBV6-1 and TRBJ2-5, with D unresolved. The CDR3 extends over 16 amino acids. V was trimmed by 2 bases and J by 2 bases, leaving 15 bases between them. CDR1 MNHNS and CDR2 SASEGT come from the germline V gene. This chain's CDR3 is CASSEISLAGQETQYF. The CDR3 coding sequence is TGTGCCAGCAGTGAAATCTCTTTGGCAGGACAAGAGACCCAGTACTTC.

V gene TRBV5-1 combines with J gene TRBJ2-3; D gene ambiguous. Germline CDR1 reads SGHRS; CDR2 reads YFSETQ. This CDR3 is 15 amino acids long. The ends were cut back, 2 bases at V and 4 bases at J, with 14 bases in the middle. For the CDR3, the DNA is TGCGCCAGCAGCTTAAGTGGCCAGCGCGCAGATACGCAGTATTTT. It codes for CASSLSGQRADTQYF. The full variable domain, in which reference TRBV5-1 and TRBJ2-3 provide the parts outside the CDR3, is KAGVTQTPRYLIKTRGQQVTLSCSPISGHRSVSWYQQTPGQGLQFLFEYFSETQRNKGNFPGRFSGRQFSNSRSEMNVSTLELGDSALYLCASSLSGQRADTQYFGPGTRLTVL.

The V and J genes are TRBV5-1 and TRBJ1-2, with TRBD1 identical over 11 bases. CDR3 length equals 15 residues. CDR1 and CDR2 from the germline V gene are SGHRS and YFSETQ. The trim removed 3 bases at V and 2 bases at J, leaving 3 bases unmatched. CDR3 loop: CASSWDRGRNYGYTF. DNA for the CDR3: TGCGCCAGCAGCTGGGACAGGGGGAGAAACTATGGCTACACCTTC.

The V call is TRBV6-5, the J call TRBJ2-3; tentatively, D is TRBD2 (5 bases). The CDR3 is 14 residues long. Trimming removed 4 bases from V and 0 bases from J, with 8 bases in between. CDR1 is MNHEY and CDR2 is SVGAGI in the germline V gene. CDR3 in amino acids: CASSLAFSTDTQYF. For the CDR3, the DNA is TGTGCCAGCAGTTTAGCGTTCAGCACAGATACGCAGTATTTT.

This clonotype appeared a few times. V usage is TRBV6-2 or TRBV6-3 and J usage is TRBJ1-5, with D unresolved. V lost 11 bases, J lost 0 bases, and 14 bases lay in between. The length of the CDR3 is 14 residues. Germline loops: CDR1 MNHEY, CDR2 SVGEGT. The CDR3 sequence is CASRARFSNQPQHF. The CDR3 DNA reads TGTGCCTCCCGAGCTCGTTTTAGCAATCAGCCCCAGCATTTT.

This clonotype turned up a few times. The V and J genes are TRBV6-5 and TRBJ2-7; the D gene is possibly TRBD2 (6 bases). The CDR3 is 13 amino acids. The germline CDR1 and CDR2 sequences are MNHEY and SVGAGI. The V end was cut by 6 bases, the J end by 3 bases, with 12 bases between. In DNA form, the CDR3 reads TGTGCCAGCAGGGCCCGGGGAGGCTACGAGCAGTACTTC. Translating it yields CASRARGGYEQYF.

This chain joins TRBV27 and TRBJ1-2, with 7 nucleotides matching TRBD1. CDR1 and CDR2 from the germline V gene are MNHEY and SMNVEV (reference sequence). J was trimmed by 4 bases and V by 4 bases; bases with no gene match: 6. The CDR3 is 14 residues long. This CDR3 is CASSSSGGSYGYTF. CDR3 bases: TGTGCCAGCAGTTCCTCAGGGGGTTCCTATGGCTACACCTTC.

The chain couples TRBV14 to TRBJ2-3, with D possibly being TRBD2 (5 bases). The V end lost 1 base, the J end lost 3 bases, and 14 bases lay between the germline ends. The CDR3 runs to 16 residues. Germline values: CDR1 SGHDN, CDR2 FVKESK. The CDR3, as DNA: TGTGCCAGCAGCCAAGTACTACCGGGCGGGACAGATACGCAGTATTTT. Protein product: CASSQVLPGGTDTQYF.

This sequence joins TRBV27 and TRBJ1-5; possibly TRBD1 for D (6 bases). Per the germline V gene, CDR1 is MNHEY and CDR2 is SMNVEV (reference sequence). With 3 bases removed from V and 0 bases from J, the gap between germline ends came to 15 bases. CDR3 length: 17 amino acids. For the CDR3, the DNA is TGTGCCAGCAGTTTCTGGGGCAACAGGGATAGCAATCAGCCCCAGCATTTT. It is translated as CASSFWGNRDSNQPQHF.

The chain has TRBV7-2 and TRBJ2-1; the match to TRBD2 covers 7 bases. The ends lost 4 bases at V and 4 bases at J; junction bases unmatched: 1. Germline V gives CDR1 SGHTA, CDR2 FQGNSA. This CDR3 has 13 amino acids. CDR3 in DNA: TGTGCCAGCAGCTCCGGGGGGTACAATGAGCAGTTCTTC. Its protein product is CASSSGGYNEQFF.

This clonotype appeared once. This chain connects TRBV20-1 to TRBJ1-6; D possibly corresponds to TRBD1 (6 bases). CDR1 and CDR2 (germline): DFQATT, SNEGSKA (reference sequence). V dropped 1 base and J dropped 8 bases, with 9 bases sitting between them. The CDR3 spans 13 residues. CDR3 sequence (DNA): TGCAGTGCTAGAGTCCCAGGGGATTCACCCCTCCACTTT. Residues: CSARVPGDSPLHF.

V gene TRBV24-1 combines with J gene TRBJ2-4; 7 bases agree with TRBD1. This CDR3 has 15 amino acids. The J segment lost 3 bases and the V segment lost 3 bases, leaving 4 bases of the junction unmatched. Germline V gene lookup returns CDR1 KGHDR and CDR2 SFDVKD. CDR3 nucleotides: TGTGCCACCAGTGATGGGACAGCCTACAAAAACATTCAGTACTTC. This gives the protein CATSDGTAYKNIQYF.

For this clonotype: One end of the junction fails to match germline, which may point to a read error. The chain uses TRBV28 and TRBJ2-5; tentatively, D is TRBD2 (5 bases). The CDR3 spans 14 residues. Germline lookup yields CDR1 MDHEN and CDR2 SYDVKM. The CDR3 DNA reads TGTGCCAGCAGTCAGGCGCGGGCTCAAGAGACCCAGTATTTC. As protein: CASSQARAQETQYF.

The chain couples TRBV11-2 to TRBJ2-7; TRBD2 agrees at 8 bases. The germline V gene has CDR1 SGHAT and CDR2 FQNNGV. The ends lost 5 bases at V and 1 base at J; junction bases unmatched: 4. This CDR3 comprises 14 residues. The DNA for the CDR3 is TGTGCCAGCAGCATGATAGCGGGATCCTACGAGCAGTACTTC. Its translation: CASSMIAGSYEQYF.

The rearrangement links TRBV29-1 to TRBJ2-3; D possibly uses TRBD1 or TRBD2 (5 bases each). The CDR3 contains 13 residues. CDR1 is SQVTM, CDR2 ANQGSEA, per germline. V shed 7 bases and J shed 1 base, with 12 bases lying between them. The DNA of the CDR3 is TGCAGCGGGGACCTGGGGGGCACAGATACGCAGTATTTT. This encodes CSGDLGGTDTQYF.

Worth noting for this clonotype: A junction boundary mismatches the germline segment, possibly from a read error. The CDR3 protein is CNVEWQGTYEQYF. CDR3 coding DNA: TGCAACGTTGAATGGCAGGGGACCTACGAGCAGTACTTC. The chain has TRBV29-1 and TRBJ2-5; maybe TRBD1 (6 bases). The DNA end is more similar to TRBJ2-7, so the J call may be wrong. CDR3 length: 13 amino acids. Germline V lookup: CDR1 SQVTM, CDR2 ANQGSEA.

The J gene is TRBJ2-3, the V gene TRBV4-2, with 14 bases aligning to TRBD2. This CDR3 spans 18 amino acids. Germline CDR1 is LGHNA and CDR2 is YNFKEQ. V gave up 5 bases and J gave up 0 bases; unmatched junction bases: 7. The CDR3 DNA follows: TGTGCCAGCAGCTCACGACTAGCGGGAGGGTCCAGCACAGATACGCAGTATTTT. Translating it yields CASSSRLAGGSSTDTQYF.

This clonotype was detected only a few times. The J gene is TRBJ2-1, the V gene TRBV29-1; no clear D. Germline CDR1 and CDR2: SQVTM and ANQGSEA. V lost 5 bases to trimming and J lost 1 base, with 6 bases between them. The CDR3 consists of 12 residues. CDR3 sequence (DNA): TGCAGCGTTCACGCATCCTACAATGAGCAGTTCTTC. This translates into CSVHASYNEQFF.

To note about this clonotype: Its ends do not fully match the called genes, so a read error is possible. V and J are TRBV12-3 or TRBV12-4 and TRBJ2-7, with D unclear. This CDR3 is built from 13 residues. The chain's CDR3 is CASSPSRSYERYF. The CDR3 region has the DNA TGTGCCAGTAGTCCGAGTAGGAGCTACGAGCGGTACTTC.